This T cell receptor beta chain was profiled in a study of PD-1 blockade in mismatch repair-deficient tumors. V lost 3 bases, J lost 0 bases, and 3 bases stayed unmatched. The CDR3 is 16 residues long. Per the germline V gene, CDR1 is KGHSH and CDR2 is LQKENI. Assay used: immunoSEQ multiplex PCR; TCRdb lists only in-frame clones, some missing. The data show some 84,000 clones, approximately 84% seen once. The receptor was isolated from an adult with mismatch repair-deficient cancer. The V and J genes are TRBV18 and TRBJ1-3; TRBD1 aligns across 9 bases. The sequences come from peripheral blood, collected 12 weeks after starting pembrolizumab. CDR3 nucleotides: TGTGCCAGCTCACCTCTGGGACAGGGCTCTGGAAACACCATATATTTT. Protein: CASSPLGQGSGNTIYF.